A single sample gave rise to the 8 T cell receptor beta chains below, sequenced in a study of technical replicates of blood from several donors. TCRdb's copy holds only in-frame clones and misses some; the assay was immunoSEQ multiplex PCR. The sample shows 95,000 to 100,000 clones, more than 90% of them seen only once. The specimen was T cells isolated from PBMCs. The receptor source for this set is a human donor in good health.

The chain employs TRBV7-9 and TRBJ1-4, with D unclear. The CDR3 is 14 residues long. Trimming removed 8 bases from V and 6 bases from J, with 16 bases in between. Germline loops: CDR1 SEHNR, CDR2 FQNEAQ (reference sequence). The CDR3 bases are TGTGCCAGCGCCGCCAGGTTCCCTGATGAAAAACTGTTTTTT. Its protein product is CASAARFPDEKLFF.

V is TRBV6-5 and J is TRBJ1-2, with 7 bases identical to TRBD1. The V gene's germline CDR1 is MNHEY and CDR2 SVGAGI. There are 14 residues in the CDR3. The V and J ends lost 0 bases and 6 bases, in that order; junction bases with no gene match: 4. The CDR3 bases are TGTGCCAGCAGTTACTCGACGACAGGGAATGGCTACACCTTC. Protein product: CASSYSTTGNGYTF.

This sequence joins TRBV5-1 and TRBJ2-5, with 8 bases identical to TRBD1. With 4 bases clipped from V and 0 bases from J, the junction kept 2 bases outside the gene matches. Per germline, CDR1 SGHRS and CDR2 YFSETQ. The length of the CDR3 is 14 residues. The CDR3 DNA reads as TGCGCCAGCAGCCGACAGGGGTACCAAGAGACCCAGTACTTC. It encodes CASSRQGYQETQYF.

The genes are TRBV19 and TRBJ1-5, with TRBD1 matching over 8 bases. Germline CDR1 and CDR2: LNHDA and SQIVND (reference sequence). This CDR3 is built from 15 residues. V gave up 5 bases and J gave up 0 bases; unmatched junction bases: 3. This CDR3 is CASSLTGDSNQPQHF. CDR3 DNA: TGTGCCAGTAGTCTGACAGGGGATAGCAATCAGCCCCAGCATTTT.

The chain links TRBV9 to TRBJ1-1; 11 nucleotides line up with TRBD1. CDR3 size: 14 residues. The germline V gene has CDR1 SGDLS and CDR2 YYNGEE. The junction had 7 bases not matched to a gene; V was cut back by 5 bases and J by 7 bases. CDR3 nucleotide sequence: TGTGCCAGCAGAGCCGGACAGGGGGCTGGTGAAGCTTTCTTT. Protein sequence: CASRAGQGAGEAFF.

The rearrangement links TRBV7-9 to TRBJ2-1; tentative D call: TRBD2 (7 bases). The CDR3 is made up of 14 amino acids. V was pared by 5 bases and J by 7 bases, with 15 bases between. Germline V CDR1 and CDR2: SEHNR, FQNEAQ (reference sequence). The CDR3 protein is CASSGLGGRNEQFF. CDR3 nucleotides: TGTGCCAGCAGCGGCCTGGGGGGGCGGAATGAGCAGTTCTTC.

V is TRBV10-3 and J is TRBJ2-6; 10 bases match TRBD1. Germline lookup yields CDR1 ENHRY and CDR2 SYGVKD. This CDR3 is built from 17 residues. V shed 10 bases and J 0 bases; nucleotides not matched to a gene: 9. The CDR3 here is CASNPGQGSSGANVLTF. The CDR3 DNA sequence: TGTGCCAGTAATCCGGGACAGGGGAGCTCTGGGGCCAACGTCCTGACTTTC.

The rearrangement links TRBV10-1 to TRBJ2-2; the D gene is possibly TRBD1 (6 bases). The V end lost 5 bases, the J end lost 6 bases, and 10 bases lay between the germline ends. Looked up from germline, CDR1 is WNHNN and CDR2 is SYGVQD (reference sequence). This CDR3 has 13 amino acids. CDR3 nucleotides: TGCGCCAGCAGTTCTAGACAGGCCGGGGAGCTGTTTTTT. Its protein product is CASSSRQAGELFF.